The 9 T cell receptor beta chains below all came from one sample that was sequenced in a study of blood T cells in healthy people across ages. Sample-barcoded 5' priming and a J-beta primer mix drove a second PCR of about 7 to 11 cycles. TCRdb re-called the 5' RACE reads with MiXCR, one entry per CDR3 protein. The profile shows about 290,000 distinct CDR3 sequences, 27% of them singletons. The sample taken for sequencing was blood. Source of these receptors: a woman in her 70s in good health.

This clonotype was counted between two and nine times. The chain carries TRBV5-1 and TRBJ1-4; no reliable D call. The CDR3 loop spans 13 amino acids. Germline lookup yields CDR1 SGHRS and CDR2 YFSETQ. V was shortened by 5 bases and J by 3 bases, with 8 bases between the two germline ends. Here the CDR3 reads CASSEEPNEKLFF. CDR3 sequence (DNA): TGCGCCAGCAGTGAGGAACCTAATGAAAAACTGTTTTTT.

This rearrangement joins TRBV7-3 to TRBJ2-1; no reliable D call. The CDR3 covers 12 residues. The V end lost 4 bases, the J end lost 8 bases, and 9 bases lay between the germline ends. Germline-derived CDR1 and CDR2 are SGHTA and FQGTGA. The CDR3 nucleotides read TGTGCCAGCAGCTCGAACAGCTATGAGCAGTTCTTC. Its translation: CASSSNSYEQFF.

This clonotype was seen only a few times. The chain employs TRBV5-8 and TRBJ2-5; D is undetermined. Per the germline V gene, CDR1 is SGHTS and CDR2 is YDEGEE. CDR3 length equals 14 residues. V was trimmed by 1 base and J by 1 base, leaving 8 bases between them. In nucleotides, the CDR3 is TGTGCCAGCAGCTTGCAGGCCTTCCAAGAGACCCAGTACTTC. Translation: CASSLQAFQETQYF.

This clonotype has more than one count but fewer than ten. The chain carries TRBV5-1 and TRBJ2-5; D not resolved. Trimming left V 4 bases short and J 0 bases short, with 4 bases between. Germline values: CDR1 SGHRS, CDR2 YFSETQ. The CDR3 consists of 12 residues. In DNA form, the CDR3 reads TGCGCCAGCAGCCCGGACCAAGAGACCCAGTACTTC. It is translated as CASSPDQETQYF.

The chain couples TRBV5-1 to TRBJ2-3; possibly TRBD2 for D (6 bases). V was shortened by 4 bases and J by 2 bases, with 11 bases between the two germline ends. The germline CDR1 and CDR2 sequences are SGHRS and YFSETQ. This CDR3 region has 14 residues. The DNA of the CDR3 is TGCGCCAGCAGCCTACGGACTAACACAGATACGCAGTATTTT. This gives the protein CASSLRTNTDTQYF. Full variable domain (rest looked up from reference TRBV5-1 and TRBJ2-3): KAGVTQTPRYLIKTRGQQVTLSCSPISGHRSVSWYQQTPGQGLQFLFEYFSETQRNKGNFPGRFSGRQFSNSRSEMNVSTLELGDSALYLCASSLRTNTDTQYFGPGTRLTVL.

In this sample, this clonotype turned up a few times. The chain has TRBV11-3 and TRBJ2-7; tentative D call: TRBD2 (5 bases). The CDR3 sequence is 15 residues long. Between the trimmed V and J ends, which lost 1 base and 5 bases, there was a span of 15 bases. Germline V gene data show CDR1 as SGHNT and CDR2 as YENEEA. The CDR3: CASSLVGALLNEQYF. The CDR3 DNA reads TGTGCCAGCAGCTTAGTGGGAGCGTTATTGAACGAGCAGTACTTC.

The V and J genes are TRBV12-3 or TRBV12-4 and TRBJ2-1; D is ambiguous. The CDR3 has 13 amino acids. V dropped 2 bases and J dropped 7 bases, with 9 bases sitting between them. The CDR3 sequence is CASSLLDMNEQFF. In nucleotides, the CDR3 is TGTGCCAGCAGTTTACTAGATATGAATGAGCAGTTCTTC.

The chain combines TRBV3-1 with TRBJ2-5; TRBD2 aligns across 8 bases. The end of the DNA aligns better with TRBJ2-1, so the J call may be wrong. The CDR3 is 16 amino acids. CDR1 is LGHDT and CDR2 is YNNKEL in the germline V gene (reference sequence). In nucleotides, the CDR3 is TGTGCCAGCAGCCAAGGAACCACGGGGGGGGCTAATGAGCAGTTCTTC. This translates into CASSQGTTGGANEQFF.

The chain combines TRBV4-1 with TRBJ2-5, with D uncertain. Germline lookup yields CDR1 MGHRA and CDR2 YSYEKL. CDR3 length equals 14 residues. V lost 1 base and J 4 bases, leaving 10 bases between the germline ends. The CDR3 coding sequence is TGCGCCAGCAGCCAAGCGGGCTACGGAGAGACCCAGTACTTC. It codes for CASSQAGYGETQYF.